This entry lists 9 T cell receptor beta chains sequenced from one sample in a study of shared clonotypes between healthy human individuals. Naive CD8 isolation took CD45RO-negative cells positively selected for CCR7 and excluded terminally differentiated effector memory CD45RA+ cells. Repertoires were generated with immunoSEQ multiplex PCR, while TCRdb's copy carries only in-frame clones and drops some. The top ten clones hold 0.11% of a sample with 500,000 to 700,000 clones, roughly 95% of them seen once. Sequenced input: naive CD8+ T cells sorted from blood. All receptors come from a woman under 40 in good health.

In DNA form, the CDR3 reads TGTGCCAGCAGGACAGCACCGACCCTTAGAGAGCCCCAGCATTTT. Residues: CASRTAPTLREPQHF. The V and J genes are TRBV2 and TRBJ1-5; perhaps TRBD1 as D (5 bases). Germline CDR1 reads SNHLY; CDR2 reads FYNNEI. The germline V and J ends were trimmed by 6 bases and 8 bases, with 20 bases remaining between them. The CDR3 contains 15 residues.

J is TRBJ1-4 and V is TRBV28; D gene ambiguous. With 3 bases removed from V and 7 bases from J, the gap between germline ends came to 15 bases. CDR1 is MDHEN and CDR2 is SYDVKM in the germline V gene. The CDR3 extends over 15 amino acids. This chain's CDR3 is CASSFTGSLVEKLFF. The CDR3 DNA reads TGTGCCAGCAGTTTCACCGGGTCCCTGGTTGAAAAACTGTTTTTT.

This clone is a singleton in its sample. The J gene is TRBJ1-5, the V gene TRBV19; TRBD1 might be the D (6 bases). CDR3 length: 16 amino acids. The V and J ends lost 6 bases and 0 bases respectively, with 15 bases between them. From germline, CDR1 is LNHDA and CDR2 SQIVND (reference sequence). The CDR3 reads CASRSRQVFSNQPQHF. CDR3 nucleotides: TGTGCCAGTAGATCCCGACAGGTCTTTAGCAATCAGCCCCAGCATTTT.

This chain links TRBV5-1 with TRBJ1-3; D may be TRBD1 (6 bases). V was shortened by 4 bases and J by 2 bases, with 13 bases between the two germline ends. The germline V gene has CDR1 SGHRS and CDR2 YFSETQ. There are 15 residues in the CDR3. CDR3 coding DNA: TGCGCCAGCAGCCCCCCAGGGGACGCTGGAAACACCATATATTTT. Translated: CASSPPGDAGNTIYF.

This clone was seen a few times. The gene calls are TRBV7-2 and TRBJ2-7, with D perhaps TRBD2 (6 bases). CDR1 is SGHTA, CDR2 FQGNSA, per germline. Trimming shortened V by 3 bases and J by 0 bases, and 9 bases separated the two germline ends. CDR3 length equals 14 residues. The CDR3 DNA follows: TGTGCCAGCAGCTTGGAGGGAAACTCCTACGAGCAGTACTTC. It encodes CASSLEGNSYEQYF.

This clone was recorded only once. The V and J genes are TRBV9 and TRBJ2-6; D is unresolved. The V end was cut by 2 bases, the J end by 0 bases, with 6 bases between. The CDR3 sequence is 15 residues long. CDR1 is SGDLS, CDR2 YYNGEE, per germline. The CDR3 coding sequence is TGTGCCAGCAGCGTCTGGGGCTCTGGGGCCAACGTCCTGACTTTC. This codes for CASSVWGSGANVLTF.

The CDR3 DNA reads as TGTGCCAGCAACGTTGGCCCAGGGGAGAGACAGCCCCAGCATTTT. This encodes CASNVGPGERQPQHF. The chain uses TRBV5-5 and TRBJ1-5; perhaps TRBD1 as D (6 bases). The CDR3 runs to 15 residues. The V end lost 6 bases, the J end lost 7 bases, and 20 bases lay between the germline ends. Germline values: CDR1 SGHKS, CDR2 YYEKEE (reference sequence).

The rearrangement uses TRBV28 and TRBJ1-1, with no clear D. V dropped 2 bases and J dropped 3 bases, with 16 bases sitting between them. CDR1 is MDHEN and CDR2 is SYDVKM in the germline V gene. This CDR3 has 16 residues. The CDR3 DNA follows: TGTGCCAGCAGTTTACAGGTTTCCTATGGCGACACTGAAGCTTTCTTT. This codes for CASSLQVSYGDTEAFF.

In the case of this clone: The sample has other DNA sequences that encode this CDR3 too. The chain is built from TRBV4-1 and TRBJ1-1; D not resolved. CDR1 and CDR2 (germline): MGHRA, YSYEKL. The CDR3 sequence is 13 residues long. The V and J ends lost 2 bases and 0 bases respectively, with 4 bases between them. As DNA, the CDR3 is TGCGCCAGCAGCCAAAGGATGAACACTGAAGCTTTCTTT. Its protein product is CASSQRMNTEAFF.